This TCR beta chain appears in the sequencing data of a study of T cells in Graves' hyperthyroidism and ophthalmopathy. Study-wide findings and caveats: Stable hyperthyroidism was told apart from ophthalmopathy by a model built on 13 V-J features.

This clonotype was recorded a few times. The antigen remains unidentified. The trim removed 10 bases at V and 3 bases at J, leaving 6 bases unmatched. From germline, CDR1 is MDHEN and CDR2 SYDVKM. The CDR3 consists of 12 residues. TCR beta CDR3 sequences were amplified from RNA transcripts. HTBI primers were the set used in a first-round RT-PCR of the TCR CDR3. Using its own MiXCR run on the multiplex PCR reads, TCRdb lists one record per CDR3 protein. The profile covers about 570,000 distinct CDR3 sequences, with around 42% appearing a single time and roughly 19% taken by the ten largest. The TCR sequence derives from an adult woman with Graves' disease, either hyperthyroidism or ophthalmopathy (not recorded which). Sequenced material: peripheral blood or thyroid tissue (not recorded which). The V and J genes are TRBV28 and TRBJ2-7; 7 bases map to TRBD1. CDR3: CATKQGIYEQYF. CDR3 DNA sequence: TGTGCCACCAAACAGGGGATCTACGAGCAGTACTTC.